This entry features one T cell receptor (beta chain) sequence. Antigen unknown. Germline V gene data show CDR1 as SGHDN and CDR2 as FVKESK. Deletions cut 1 base from V and 6 bases from J, with 4 bases between. The CDR3 spans 11 residues. Only in-frame clones appear in the TCRdb table, and some are missing; sequencing was by immunoSEQ multiplex PCR. The sample has about 120,000 clones, around nine tenths seen once. The entry originates in a study of cytomegalovirus exposure and HLA in healthy donors. Study in general: The approximately 720 first-cohort repertoires and the 120 or so validation repertoires shared the same platform, a later analysis reported. Whole-study results and caveats: There were a few CMV-associated chains whose specificity for CMV antigens was confirmed in vitro. According to a later analysis, TCR clusters from the first cohort tended to co-occur in the 120 or so validation repertoires. Reports described diagnosis of cytomegalovirus status by the classifier as highly specific and sensitive.

The sample comprised PBMCs. The genes are TRBV14 and TRBJ2-7; D not certain. This receptor was obtained from a woman aged 18-29 years in good health and CMV-seropositive. CDR3 DNA: TGTGCCAGCAGCCAAGGTCTCGAGCAGTACTTC. Its protein product is CASSQGLEQYF. Full variable domain (outside the CDR3, taken from reference TRBV14 and TRBJ2-7): EAGVTQFPSHSVIEKGQTVTLRCDPISGHDNLYWYRRVMGKEIKFLLHFVKESKQDESGMPNNRFLAERTGGTYSTLKVQPAELEDSGVYFCASSQGLEQYFGPGTRLTVT.